Shown below are 7 T cell receptor beta chains from a single sample sequenced in a study of tissue T cells after allogeneic stem cell transplantation. Sample time point: mouse harvest day 14 after allogeneic transplant. Tail vein injection delivered 10^7 T-cell-depleted bone marrow cells and 10^6 splenic CD5+ T cells. Clones were read by immunoSEQ multiplex PCR, and TCRdb kept only the in-frame ones, dropping some. The sample has several thousand clones; about 50% are singletons. The sequenced sample consisted of gut tissue. Every receptor here comes from a female BALB/c mouse given C57BL/6 T cells with graft-versus-host disease after an allogeneic hematopoietic cell transplant.

Concerning this clone itself: Genes and germline come from the mouse. The read is 1 residue too short to cover the CDR3 end, so that end is filled in from the germline J gene. The chain carries TRBV26 and TRBJ2-7; 9 nucleotides agree with TRBD2. V shed 6 bases and J 4 bases; nucleotides not matched to a gene: 7. The CDR3 contains 14 residues. Looked up from germline, CDR1 is KGHPV and CDR2 is FQNQEV (reference sequence). The sequenced CDR3 bases are TGTGCCAGCAGCCTGACTGGGGGCCCTTATGAACAGTAC. This translates into CASSLTGGPYEQY. The full CDR3 reads CASSLTGGPYEQYF.

A word on this clone: Gene names and germline refer to mouse. The CDR3 end falls 1 residue outside the read, so it is completed with the germline J gene. V is TRBV26 and J is TRBJ2-1; no reliable D call. Germline V CDR1 and CDR2: KGHPV, FQNQEV (reference sequence). V gave up 4 bases and J gave up 3 bases, with 7 bases separating them. The CDR3 is made up of 13 amino acids. This chain's CDR3 is CASSPVLYAEQFF. The DNA read from the CDR3 is TGTGCCAGCAGTCCAGTACTCTATGCTGAGCAGTTC.

About this clone: Gene names are mouse gene names. The read ends 1 residue before the CDR3 terminus; that terminus is restored from the germline J gene. The J gene is TRBJ2-7, the V gene TRBV26, with TRBD1 matching over 8 bases. Germline loops: CDR1 KGHPV, CDR2 FQNQEV (reference sequence). CDR3 length: 14 amino acids. V shed 4 bases and J 4 bases; nucleotides not matched to a gene: 6. This CDR3 is CASSPRTGKYEQYF. CDR3 DNA (partial): TGTGCCAGCAGTCCCCGGACAGGGAAGTATGAACAGTAC.

To note about this clone: The gene symbols are mouse symbols. From the germline J gene comes the end of the CDR3, since the read stops 1 residue before it. The J gene is TRBJ2-2, the V gene TRBV13-2; 9 bases agree with TRBD1. V lost 3 bases and J lost 1; bases outside the gene matches: 4. CDR3 length: 16 amino acids. Germline CDR1 reads NNHNN; CDR2 reads SYGAGS (reference sequence). This chain's CDR3 is CASGAPTGGNTGQLYF. The CDR3 DNA, read in part, is TGTGCCAGCGGTGCCCCGACAGGGGGAAACACCGGGCAGCTCTAC.

Comments on this clone: Gene names and germline refer to mouse. The read ends 1 residue early relative to the CDR3; the germline J gene fills the gap. V is TRBV30 and J is TRBJ2-3; D not resolved. Germline CDR1 is SQVVS and CDR2 is ANEGSEA. The V end lost 3 bases, the J end lost 0 bases, and 10 bases lay between the germline ends. CDR3 length: 14 residues. The CDR3 bases that were read are TGTAGTTCTAGTTCGACATCTAGTGCAGAAACGCTGTAT. This translates into CSSSSTSSAETLY. The full-length CDR3 reads as CSSSSTSSAETLYF.

By share of the sample, this clone is large. Gene names are the mouse ones. The sequenced CDR3 bases are TGCTCCAGCAGTCAATCCGCAGTCTCCTATGAACAGTAC. Translated: CSSSQSAVSYEQY. The entire CDR3 protein reads CSSSQSAVSYEQYF. The chain employs TRBV23 and TRBJ2-7; the table's D call, TRBD1, has no DNA check behind it. The missing CDR3 end, 1 residue past where the read stops, is filled in from the germline J gene. Germline values: CDR1 KGHTA, CDR2 FQNQQP. The CDR3 covers 14 residues.

As concerns this clone: Genes here carry mouse names. Sequencing ends 1 residue short of the CDR3 end; the germline J gene provides the rest. Other DNA sequences in this specimen translate into the identical CDR3. The gene calls are TRBV26 and TRBJ2-5; the D gene is possibly TRBD1 (6 bases). This CDR3 region has 15 residues. The germline V and J ends were trimmed by 0 bases and 5 bases, with 12 bases remaining between them. Germline-derived CDR1 and CDR2 are KGHPV and FQNQEV (reference sequence). The CDR3 loop is CASSLSTGGRDTQYF. The part of the CDR3 DNA that was read is TGTGCCAGCAGTCTGTCGACAGGAGGCCGAGACACCCAGTAC. Looking up the rest from reference TRBV26 and TRBJ2-5 gives the full variable domain: NSKVIQTPRYLVKGQGQKAKMRCIPEKGHPVVFWYQQNKNNEFKFLINFQNQEVLQQIDMTEKRFSAECPSNSPCSLEIQSSEAGDSALYLCASSLSTGGRDTQYFGPGTRLLVL.